The present entry profiles one T cell receptor beta chain with its context. This clone was observed once. The clone's antigen remains unknown. No clone much larger than this one lies a single base away; base qualities are absent. This entry comes from a study of blood T cell repertoires in COVID-19 (dated by TCRdb to the early 2020s). Study-level background: The collaborator samples originated in the United States, Italy and Spain and spanned the acute and convalescent phases of COVID-19. The material from the prospective study consisted of cDNA or gDNA derived from T cells, B-cell-depleted T cells, or PBMCs. The dataset comprised deeply sampled blood TCRbeta repertoires from subjects exposed to, actively infected with, or recovered from COVID-19. A freely available public database, intended as a resource for researchers studying the immune response to SARS-CoV-2, is where the repertoires were released. Samples were obtained from the ongoing ImmuneRACE study (first 160 participants) and from 1,200 or so subjects provided by 6 global collaborators. The sample metadata nearly always contained a de-identified subject ID, COVID-19 status, age in years and sex. Where available, HLA class I and class II types were taken from metadata supplied by the sample provider and were not determined by assay-based typing.

The collaborating institutions used their own protocols to collect whole blood in K2EDTA tubes. For TCRbeta analysis, collaborators shipped samples as frozen whole blood, isolated PBMCs, or DNA extracted from either of those sample types. TCRbeta CDR3 regions were amplified from genomic DNA using the immunoSEQ Assay, a bias-controlled multiplex PCR. The original methods were these. The number of nucleated cells in each sample was estimated by amplification of reference gene primers within the assay. To quantify the absolute abundance of each unique TCRbeta CDR3 rearrangement, sequence reads were collapsed and filtered. For each sample, productive Simpson clonality was calculated as the square root of Simpson's diversity index across productive rearrangements. The table was pulled from immuneACCESS by TCRdb, which kept in-frame rearrangements only. Such tables lose some clones; where checked, under half of the loss comes from unresolved V genes, and the rest has no known cause. V, J and clone size are those of that table, while D and trimming were read from the DNA. The sample table contains 90,000 to 100,000 clones; only one count was recorded for around nine tenths of them. The top ten clones comprise under 13% of the sample.

The CDR3 starts with the cysteine, ends with the phenylalanine, and has 16 residues. Only CDR3 DNA remains: 48 bases, in frame from the first base. The germline V gene provides CDR1 SGHVS and CDR2 FQNEAQ. V is pruned by 4 bases and J by 8 bases, leaving 9 bases of the junction without a gene match. Results and caveats for the whole study, not just this receptor: How much clinical and demographic metadata was included differed by source and by participant, and the metadata was provided uncurated.

This clonotype originated in a man in his fifties with acute or convalescent COVID-19. Sample: peripheral blood. The V gene is TRBV7-8 and the J gene is TRBJ2-1, with TRBD2 matching 12 junction bases. The base sequence is TGTGCCAGCAGCTCTACTACACTAGCGGGAGGCCATGAGCAGTTCTTC. This translates into CASSSTTLAGGHEQFF.